This T cell receptor (beta chain) comes out of a study of blood T cell repertoires in COVID-19. Overall study: Material from acute and convalescent COVID-19 was sourced from the United States, Italy and Spain. The analysed material was cDNA or gDNA that came from T cells, B-cell-depleted T cells, or PBMCs.

Authors' analysis steps: It was from reference gene primer amplification that nucleated cell counts were estimated. TCRdb's copy holds only in-frame clones and misses some; the assay was immunoSEQ multiplex PCR. Clonal size and the V and J genes are those of that table, whereas D and trimming came from the DNA. The sample contains 300,000 or so clones, around 86% of which appear only once. This sequence originates from a man in his forties or fifties with active or convalescent COVID-19. Material: peripheral blood.

The CDR3 DNA follows: TGTGCCAGCAGCGTAGTGGACACCGGATTAAGAGGCTACACCTTC. Its protein is CASSVVDTGLRGYTF. This chain links TRBV9 with TRBJ1-2; possible D gene TRBD1, 5 bases. The CDR3 runs to 15 residues. Trimming took 0 bases from V and 8 from J, leaving 17 bases between them. Germline-derived CDR1 and CDR2 are SGDLS and YYNGEE. Filled out from reference TRBV9 and TRBJ1-2, the complete variable domain reads DSGVTQTPKHLITATGQRVTLRCSPRSGDLSVYWYQQSLDQGLQFLIQYYNGEERAKGNILERFSAQQFPDLHSELNLSSLELGDSALYFCASSVVDTGLRGYTFGSGTRLTVV.